The T cell receptor (beta chain) under discussion was sequenced for a study of brain T cells in children with intractable seizures. TCRdb keeps only in-frame clones here, not all; method: immunoSEQ multiplex PCR. The sample contains under 150,000 clones, 94% of which appear only once. Looked up from germline, CDR1 is SGHRS and CDR2 is YFSETQ. Deletions cut 0 bases from V and 4 bases from J, with 8 bases between. This CDR3 has 14 amino acids. The chain has TRBV5-1 and TRBJ1-3, with D hard to call. The sequencing used peripheral blood, collected at surgery. This TCR was recovered from a boy in the first two years of life with hemimegalencephaly and intractable seizures. The CDR3 DNA reads as TGCGCCAGCAGCTTGGGGGTATCGGGAAACACCATATATTTT. The encoded protein is CASSLGVSGNTIYF. The complete variable domain, with remaining parts taken from reference TRBV5-1 and TRBJ1-3, reads KAGVTQTPRYLIKTRGQQVTLSCSPISGHRSVSWYQQTPGQGLQFLFEYFSETQRNKGNFPGRFSGRQFSNSRSEMNVSTLELGDSALYLCASSLGVSGNTIYFGEGSWLTVV.